One and the same sample provided the 10 T cell receptor beta chains below, sequenced in a study of shared clonotypes between healthy human individuals. Produced via immunoSEQ multiplex PCR; TCRdb's table is partial and in-frame only. Counted here are roughly 2 million clones, 95% occurring once; the ten biggest clones make up around 0.13%. Sequenced sample: naive CD4+ T cells sorted from blood. Stated subset: CD45RA+ positively selected. The receptors come from a man between 18 and 35 years old in good health.

The chain is built from TRBV28 and TRBJ1-6; D is possibly TRBD1 (5 bases). The CDR3 loop spans 14 amino acids. The germline V and J ends were trimmed by 6 bases and 10 bases, with 16 bases remaining between them. The V gene's germline CDR1 is MDHEN and CDR2 SYDVKM. CDR3 amino acids: CASSQGFPKSPLHF. CDR3 bases: TGTGCCAGCAGCCAGGGTTTCCCCAAATCACCCCTCCACTTT.

This sequence joins TRBV15 and TRBJ2-5; TRBD1 aligns across 7 bases. The V gene's germline CDR1 is LNHNV and CDR2 YYDKDF (reference sequence). V gave up 3 bases and J gave up 1 base; unmatched junction bases: 5. This CDR3 is 15 amino acids long. Here the CDR3 reads CATSRQGDSQETQYF. The CDR3 coding sequence is TGTGCCACCAGCAGGCAAGGGGACAGCCAAGAGACCCAGTACTTC.

The chain links TRBV11-2 to TRBJ1-1, with D unclear. Germline values: CDR1 SGHAT, CDR2 FQNNGV. The CDR3 runs to 15 residues. Trimming stripped 0 bases from V and 6 bases from J, with 14 bases between. The CDR3 is CASSLDRLVRSEAFF. Here the CDR3 DNA reads TGTGCCAGCAGCTTAGATCGATTAGTTAGGTCTGAAGCTTTCTTT.

A word on this clone: Other DNA sequences within the sample encode an identical CDR3. The rearrangement links TRBV7-2 to TRBJ2-7, with D hard to call. Trimming took off 2 bases at V and 1 base at J, with 12 bases between the two ends. CDR1 is SGHTA and CDR2 is FQGNSA in the germline V gene. This CDR3 is built from 15 residues. DNA of the CDR3: TGTGCCAGCAGCTTATACGGGCCCTCTTCCTACGAGCAGTACTTC. Translation gives CASSLYGPSSYEQYF.

The V gene is TRBV13, the J gene TRBJ1-3; weak D call: TRBD1 (6 bases). This CDR3 region has 15 residues. The V gene's germline CDR1 is PRHDT and CDR2 FYEKMQ (reference sequence). The V end was cut by 4 bases, the J end by 0 bases, with 10 bases between. CDR3 in DNA: TGTGCCAGCAGCTCCTACAGGGACTCTGGAAACACCATATATTTT. Translated: CASSSYRDSGNTIYF.

The chain employs TRBV18 and TRBJ1-1; 7 positions match TRBD1. This CDR3 spans 15 amino acids. The germline CDR1 and CDR2 sequences are KGHSH and LQKENI. V dropped 3 bases and J dropped 0; count of bases not matched to a gene: 4. The DNA of the CDR3 is TGTGCCAGCTCACCGGGACAGACCCTGAACACTGAAGCTTTCTTT. This sequence encodes CASSPGQTLNTEAFF.

As to this clone: This CDR3 is also generated by other DNA sequences in the sample. The chain uses TRBV6-1 and TRBJ1-6; no clear D. This CDR3 has 14 residues. The V gene lost 1 base and the J gene lost 7 bases, with 8 bases spanning the gap. CDR1 is MNHNS and CDR2 is SASEGT in the germline V gene. This CDR3 is CASSEGGLNSPLHF. CDR3 DNA: TGTGCCAGCAGTGAAGGCGGTCTCAATTCACCCCTCCACTTT.

This chain uses TRBV7-2 with TRBJ2-7; 8 bases map to TRBD2. Germline lookup yields CDR1 SGHTA and CDR2 FQGNSA. CDR3 length equals 18 residues. J gave up 1 base and V 1 base, and 12 bases lay outside the gene matches. Here the CDR3 reads CASSLVFITSGISYEQYF. The CDR3 nucleotides are TGTGCCAGCAGCTTAGTGTTTATTACTAGCGGAATTTCCTACGAGCAGTACTTC.

The J gene is TRBJ1-2, the V gene TRBV15, with 9 bases fitting TRBD1. CDR3 length: 14 amino acids. Trimming removed 5 bases from V and 4 bases from J; junction bases left unmatched: 5. Germline CDR1 is LNHNV and CDR2 is YYDKDF (reference sequence). The CDR3 nucleotides read TGTGCCACCAGCGGACGGACAGGGGCCTATGGCTACACCTTC. As protein: CATSGRTGAYGYTF. The whole variable domain, filled in from reference TRBV15 and TRBJ1-2, reads DAMVIQNPRYQVTQFGKPVTLSCSQTLNHNVMYWYQQKSSQAPKLLFHYYDKDFNNEADTPDNFQSRRPNTSFCFLDIRSPGLGDTAMYLCATSGRTGAYGYTFGSGTRLTVV.

This rearrangement joins TRBV5-1 to TRBJ2-3; 7 bases are a match to TRBD2. CDR3 length: 14 amino acids. J was trimmed by 2 bases and V by 4 bases; bases with no gene match: 4. Per the germline V gene, CDR1 is SGHRS and CDR2 is YFSETQ. The CDR3 here is CASSGSGLTDTQYF. DNA for the CDR3: TGCGCCAGCAGCGGTAGCGGGCTCACAGATACGCAGTATTTT.